The 27 T cell receptor beta chains in this list originate from one sample, sequenced in a study of blood T cell repertoires in COVID-19. The assay was immunoSEQ multiplex PCR, and TCRdb's table has in-frame clones only and misses some. This repertoire shows approximately 200,000 clones, roughly four fifths found once; its top ten account for 10% to 15%. The sample comprised PBMCs or T cells enriched from blood (not recorded which). These receptors were taken from a man between 40 and 49 years old who had recovered from COVID-19.

This chain links TRBV7-9 with TRBJ1-5; 9 bases fit TRBD1. V dropped 1 base and J dropped 5; count of bases not matched to a gene: 6. This CDR3 has 16 residues. Germline V gene data show CDR1 as SEHNR and CDR2 as FQNEAQ (reference sequence). CDR3 bases: TGTGCCAGCAGCTTAGAGGCACAGGGGGCGGATCAGCCCCAGCATTTT. It specifies CASSLEAQGADQPQHF.

This clone was detected a few times. The CDR3 bases are TGCGCCAGCAGCTGGGGACAGGGGAGTATCGGCTACACCTTC. Translation gives CASSWGQGSIGYTF. The chain combines TRBV5-1 with TRBJ1-2, with TRBD1 matching 10 bases. The V segment lost 3 bases and the J segment 8 bases; nucleotides outside the gene matches: 7. There are 14 residues in the CDR3. Germline CDR1 reads SGHRS; CDR2 reads YFSETQ.

This clone was counted between two and nine times. The chain joins TRBV3-1 (or the pseudogene TRBV3-2) to TRBJ1-1; TRBD1 is a possible D gene (5 bases). The CDR3 runs 15 residues. The V end was cut by 0 bases, the J end by 5 bases, with 13 bases between. The V gene's germline CDR1 is LGHDT and CDR2 YNNKEL (reference sequence). CDR3 DNA sequence: TGTGCCAGCAGCCAAGATCCGGGGGGTAGGACTGAAGCTTTCTTT. This gives the protein CASSQDPGGRTEAFF.

This clone was observed once. The rearrangement joins TRBV2 to TRBJ1-1, with 10 bases identical to TRBD1. The CDR3 totals 12 residues. Germline CDR1 SNHLY, CDR2 FYNNEI. With 5 bases clipped from V and 11 bases from J, the junction kept 5 bases outside the gene matches. This chain's CDR3 is CASSTTGGPAFF. The CDR3 nucleotides are TGTGCCAGCAGTACGACAGGGGGCCCCGCTTTCTTT.

This clone was seen once. The chain recombines TRBV14 with TRBJ1-1, with TRBD1 matching 11 bases. V shed 6 bases and J 4 bases; nucleotides not matched to a gene: 13. CDR3 length: 17 residues. The germline gives CDR1 SGHDN, CDR2 FVKESK. DNA of the CDR3: TGTGCCAGCAGTCAGGACAGGGGGCTAGGAATGGGCACTGAAGCTTTCTTT. Its protein is CASSQDRGLGMGTEAFF.

The rearrangement joins TRBV23-1 to TRBJ1-2; the match to TRBD1 covers 8 bases. TRBV23-1 is noted as an ORF with a role that remains uncertain. The junction had 16 bases not matched to a gene; V was cut back by 2 bases and J by 8 bases. The CDR3 contains 17 residues. DNA for the CDR3: TGCGCCAGCAGTCAAAACTTAAGGACAGGGAGGGCCCTAGGCTACACCTTC. Translation gives CASSQNLRTGRALGYTF.

The V and J genes are TRBV7-2 and TRBJ2-1; D is perhaps TRBD1 (5 bases). The CDR3 runs 15 residues. Germline V gives CDR1 SGHTA, CDR2 FQGNSA. Trimming pared 4 bases from V and 6 bases from J, leaving 16 bases between. CDR3 nucleotides: TGTGCCAGCAGCTCCCAGTCGAGAAGGGGCAATGAGCAGTTCTTC. As protein: CASSSQSRRGNEQFF. Variable domain in full (rest from reference TRBV7-2 and TRBJ2-1): GAGVSQSPSNKVTEKGKDVELRCDPISGHTALYWYRQSLGQGLEFLIYFQGNSAPDKSGLPSDRFSAERTGGSVSTLTIQRTQQEDSAVYLCASSSQSRRGNEQFFGPGTRLTVL.

The rearrangement links TRBV10-2 to TRBJ2-7; 7 nucleotides agree with TRBD2. The V and J ends lost 4 bases and 7 bases, in that order; junction bases with no gene match: 13. The germline gives CDR1 WSHSY, CDR2 SAAADI. The CDR3 runs 15 residues. CDR3 bases: TGCGCCAGCAGTGTTATGATGGGAGGGCCAGGTGAGCAGTACTTC. Protein sequence: CASSVMMGGPGEQYF.

As DNA, the CDR3 is TGTGCCAGCAGCTCCAGGACAGGAGGTAGTCATCCCCTCCACTTT. Translating it yields CASSSRTGGSHPLHF. The chain has TRBV5-4 and TRBJ1-6; 7 bases match TRBD1. V gave up 3 bases and J gave up 13 bases; unmatched junction bases: 13. CDR3 length: 15 residues. Germline CDR1 reads SGHNT; CDR2 reads YYREEE (reference sequence).

As regards this clone: Compared with germline, one end of the junction differs, possibly owing to a read error. The chain carries TRBV28 and TRBJ1-5; 11 bases fit TRBD1. Germline CDR1 MDHEN, CDR2 SYDVKM. This CDR3 is 11 amino acids long. CDR3 in amino acids: CASRQWDRGDF. CDR3 DNA: TGTGCCAGCAGACAATGGGACAGGGGGGATTTT.

The CDR3, as DNA: TGCGCCAGCAGCCAAGCTCCGGACAACACAGATACGCAGTATTTT. Encoded protein: CASSQAPDNTDTQYF. The chain has TRBV4-3 and TRBJ2-3; maybe TRBD1 (5 bases). V lost 1 base and J 2 bases, leaving 10 bases between the germline ends. The germline V gene has CDR1 LGHNA and CDR2 YSLEER. The CDR3 covers 15 residues.

The chain links TRBV12-5 to TRBJ2-5, with 8 nucleotides matching TRBD1. Germline values: CDR1 LGHNT, CDR2 FRNRAP. CDR3 length equals 17 residues. Trimming took 0 bases from V and 5 from J; bases not matched to a gene: 11. The DNA for the CDR3 is TGTGCTAGTGGTTTGGTAATAGGCAGGGGGCTTGGGGAGACCCAGTACTTC. Translated, it gives CASGLVIGRGLGETQYF.

The genes are TRBV5-1 and TRBJ1-3; no definite D call. CDR1 is SGHRS, CDR2 YFSETQ, per germline. Trimming stripped 4 bases from V and 3 bases from J, with 8 bases between. The CDR3 totals 13 residues. CDR3: CASSQLIGNTIYF. The CDR3 nucleotides read TGCGCCAGCAGCCAACTAATTGGAAACACCATATATTTT.

The V call is TRBV5-1, the J call TRBJ1-5; 7 positions agree with TRBD1. The V gene end was trimmed by 4 bases and the J gene end by 5 bases; junction bases not matched to a gene: 6. The CDR3 is 14 amino acids. The germline CDR1 and CDR2 sequences are SGHRS and YFSETQ. For the CDR3, the DNA is TGCGCCAGCAGCCCGGGACAGTCCGATCAGCCCCAGCATTTT. It codes for CASSPGQSDQPQHF.

The sample holds one count of this clone. V is TRBV7-2 and J is TRBJ2-5; D possibly corresponds to TRBD2 (6 bases). CDR1 and CDR2 (germline): SGHTA, FQGNSA. This CDR3 region has 15 residues. V lost 1 base to trimming and J lost 2 bases, with 11 bases between them. For the CDR3, the DNA is TGTGCCAGCAGCTTAGGAGCGGGTGTTCAAGAGACCCAGTACTTC. Encoded protein: CASSLGAGVQETQYF.

The V gene is TRBV19, the J gene TRBJ1-4; D remains ambiguous. Looked up from germline, CDR1 is LNHDA and CDR2 is SQIVND (reference sequence). V was shortened by 0 bases and J by 8 bases, with 10 bases between the two germline ends. The CDR3 length is 14 residues. The DNA of the CDR3 is TGTGCCAGTAGTATAGATCTAGAAGCCGAAAAACTGTTTTTT. This gives the protein CASSIDLEAEKLFF.

This clone was recorded a few times. The V gene is TRBV19, the J gene TRBJ1-3; D may be TRBD1 (6 bases). Germline V gene sequence: CDR1 LNHDA, CDR2 SQIVND (reference sequence). The length of the CDR3 is 16 residues. V lost 5 bases and J lost 2, with 16 bases in between. The CDR3 reads CASSPPQGSTGNTIYF. CDR3 bases: TGTGCCAGTAGTCCCCCACAGGGATCGACTGGAAACACCATATATTTT.

The rearrangement links TRBV11-3 to TRBJ1-1, with D uncertain. The CDR3 spans 13 residues. Per germline, CDR1 SGHNT and CDR2 YENEEA. V was pared by 4 bases and J by 3 bases, with 9 bases between. For the CDR3, the DNA is TGTGCCAGCAGCTCCCGGAGGGACACTGAAGCTTTCTTT. It translates to CASSSRRDTEAFF. Supplemented by reference TRBV11-3 and TRBJ1-1, the full variable domain reads EAGVVQSPRYKIIEKKQPVAFWCNPISGHNTLYWYLQNLGQGPELLIRYENEEAVDDSQLPKDRFSAERLKGVDSTLKIQPAELGDSAVYLCASSSRRDTEAFFGQGTRLTVV.

The chain is built from TRBV9 and TRBJ2-2; TRBD2 matches at 8 bases. Germline assignment: CDR1 SGDLS and CDR2 YYNGEE. The ends lost 3 bases at V and 3 bases at J; junction bases unmatched: 10. The CDR3 is 17 amino acids. The CDR3 spells CASSDSGAGADTGELFF. The CDR3 nucleotides are TGTGCCAGCAGCGATTCCGGAGCGGGAGCCGACACCGGGGAGCTGTTTTTT.

The chain couples TRBV4-1 to TRBJ1-5; 7 bases align to TRBD1. From germline, CDR1 is MGHRA and CDR2 YSYEKL. J lost 6 bases, V lost 3 bases, and 8 bases had no gene match. The CDR3 is made up of 15 amino acids. CDR3: CASSHPGTDGQPQHF. CDR3 bases: TGCGCCAGCAGCCATCCCGGGACAGATGGTCAGCCCCAGCATTTT.

V gene TRBV19 combines with J gene TRBJ2-6; TRBD1 agrees at 8 bases. Germline assignment: CDR1 LNHDA and CDR2 SQIVND (reference sequence). The CDR3 is 17 residues long. Unmatched junction bases numbered 8, after V lost 7 bases and J lost 0 bases. The CDR3 protein is CASTIGTGRSGANVLTF. The CDR3, as DNA: TGTGCCAGTACCATCGGGACAGGACGCTCTGGGGCCAACGTCCTGACTTTC.

CDR3 DNA sequence: TGTGCCACCATCCCGGACAGAAATCAGCCCCAGCATTTT. Translating gives CATIPDRNQPQHF. The chain couples TRBV2 to TRBJ1-5; maybe TRBD1 (6 bases). The CDR3 loop spans 13 amino acids. Germline-derived CDR1 and CDR2 are SNHLY and FYNNEI. V lost 10 bases and J lost 4, with 14 bases in between.

This clone was observed a handful of times. The V call is TRBV6-1, the J call TRBJ2-7; 10 positions agree with TRBD1. The junction had 1 base not matched to a gene; V was cut back by 0 bases and J by 2 bases. CDR1 and CDR2 (germline): MNHNS, SASEGT. The CDR3 runs 15 residues. CDR3 sequence (DNA): TGTGCCAGCAGTGAAGCAGGGACAGGGGCCTACGAGCAGTACGTC. It is translated as CASSEAGTGAYEQYV.

This clone was found a few times. V and J are TRBV29-1 and TRBJ1-1; 8 bases agree with TRBD1. From germline, CDR1 is SQVTM and CDR2 ANQGSEA. CDR3 length equals 13 residues. The CDR3 nucleotides are TGCAACCTCGGACAGGGCATGAACACTGAAGCTTTCTTT. Translation: CNLGQGMNTEAFF.

The V and J genes are TRBV11-3 and TRBJ2-1; 8 bases align to TRBD1. The CDR3 length is 16 residues. After removal of 3 bases from V and 6 bases from J, the junction contained 10 bases not matched to a gene. Germline-derived CDR1 and CDR2 are SGHNT and YENEEA. The CDR3 is CASSFHGQGWGNEQFF. The CDR3 nucleotides read TGTGCCAGCAGCTTCCACGGACAGGGATGGGGCAATGAGCAGTTCTTC.

V usage is TRBV28 and J usage is TRBJ1-1; D gene ambiguous. Germline loops: CDR1 MDHEN, CDR2 SYDVKM. The CDR3 extends over 15 amino acids. Trimming removed 3 bases at V and 0 bases at J, with 11 bases between. CDR3: CASSFWPVMNTEAFF. CDR3 sequence (DNA): TGTGCCAGCAGTTTTTGGCCAGTCATGAACACTGAAGCTTTCTTT. Together with reference TRBV28 and TRBJ1-1, the CDR3 gives the full variable domain: DVKVTQSSRYLVKRTGEKVFLECVQDMDHENMFWYRQDPGLGLRLIYFSYDVKMKEKGDIPEGYSVSREKKERFSLILESASTNQTSMYLCASSFWPVMNTEAFFGQGTRLTVV.

The V and J genes are TRBV6-2 or TRBV6-3 and TRBJ2-7; D may be TRBD2 (6 bases). The germline CDR1 and CDR2 sequences are MNHEY and SVGEGT. Between the trimmed V and J ends, which lost 3 bases and 1 base, there was a span of 16 bases. The CDR3 runs to 16 residues. CDR3 coding DNA: TGTGCCAGCAGTTATGGACTACCCGTACCTTCCTACGAGCAGTACTTC. Translated, it gives CASSYGLPVPSYEQYF.